This entry lists 5 T cell receptor beta chains sequenced from one sample in a study of OX40 agonist ivuxolimab in advanced cancers. Generated by immunoSEQ multiplex PCR, the TCRdb table keeps only in-frame clones and is missing some. This table has tens of thousands of clones, approximately 93% appearing once. The specimen was CD4+ or CD8+ T cells sorted from blood, collected in a trial of the OX40 agonist ivuxolimab. These receptors were taken from an adult with an advanced solid tumor such as melanoma, head and neck, liver or kidney cancer.

This rearrangement joins TRBV19 to TRBJ2-7; the match to TRBD1 covers 10 bases. V lost 8 bases to trimming and J lost 6 bases; unmatched junction nucleotides: 4. Per germline, CDR1 LNHDA and CDR2 SQIVND (reference sequence). This CDR3 contains 12 residues. CDR3 DNA: TGTGCCAGTCTGGACAGGGGGGGCGAGCAGTACTTC. Residues: CASLDRGGEQYF.

The J gene is TRBJ2-7, the V gene TRBV5-6; the D gene is possibly TRBD2 (6 bases). The CDR3 extends over 14 amino acids. V shed 2 bases and J shed 2 bases, with 11 bases lying between them. Germline CDR1 SGHDT, CDR2 YYEEEE. CDR3 loop: CASSLAGITYEQYF. The CDR3 DNA reads TGTGCCAGCAGCTTAGCGGGTATCACCTACGAGCAGTACTTC.

CDR3 residues: CASRQGWSNEQFF. The DNA of the CDR3 is TGTGCCAGCAGACAGGGGTGGAGCAATGAGCAGTTCTTC. The rearrangement joins TRBV28 to TRBJ2-1; 7 positions match TRBD1. The CDR3 extends over 13 amino acids. Per the germline V gene, CDR1 is MDHEN and CDR2 is SYDVKM. With V trimmed by 6 bases and J by 6 bases, 5 bases remained unmatched.

The V call is TRBV7-9, the J call TRBJ2-3; no definite D call. V lost 3 bases, J lost 4 bases, and 5 bases lay in between. CDR1 is SEHNR, CDR2 FQNEAQ, per germline (reference sequence). This CDR3 region has 12 residues. The CDR3 nucleotides are TGTGCCAGCAGCTTTTTCTCAGATACGCAGTATTTT. Protein product: CASSFFSDTQYF.

This chain links TRBV7-9 with TRBJ2-7; D not resolved. Per the germline V gene, CDR1 is SEHNR and CDR2 is FQNEAQ (reference sequence). Trimming cost V 5 bases and J 2 bases, with 7 bases left between them. The length of the CDR3 is 12 residues. The CDR3 sequence: CASSTRAYEQYF. The CDR3 DNA is TGTGCCAGCAGCACCCGGGCCTACGAGCAGTACTTC. Variable domain in full (rest from reference TRBV7-9 and TRBJ2-7): DTGVSQNPRHKITKRGQNVTFRCDPISEHNRLYWYRQTLGQGPEFLTYFQNEAQLEKSRLLSDRFSAERPKGSFSTLEIQRTEQGDSAMYLCASSTRAYEQYFGPGTRLTVT.